The entry below describes one TCR beta chain. The sample's treatment: randomized to nivolumab then ipilimumab (arm A) or the reverse (arm B). No patient had prior DNA-damaging chemotherapy. V lost 1 base, J lost 5 bases, and 11 bases stayed unmatched. The CDR3 extends over 17 amino acids. Germline V gives CDR1 KGHSH, CDR2 LQKENI. These data belong to a study of sequential checkpoint blockade in melanoma. Study-wide background: Each arm's sequence ended with maintenance nivolumab. DNA from 91 pretreatment tumor samples underwent TCRβ immunosequencing.

Only in-frame clones appear in the TCRdb table, and some are missing; sequencing was by immunoSEQ multiplex PCR. The table lists 15,000 to 20,000 clones, over 65% of them singletons. The receptor was isolated from a human donor with melanoma. Specimen: tumor tissue (inferred from file names), collected from a patient given nivolumab and ipilimumab in sequence. This chain joins TRBV18 and TRBJ2-1, with TRBD1 matching 7 bases. The CDR3 DNA sequence: TGTGCCAGCTCACCACGAAGACAGGGCACTCTGAACAATGAGCAGTTCTTC. Amino acid sequence: CASSPRRQGTLNNEQFF.